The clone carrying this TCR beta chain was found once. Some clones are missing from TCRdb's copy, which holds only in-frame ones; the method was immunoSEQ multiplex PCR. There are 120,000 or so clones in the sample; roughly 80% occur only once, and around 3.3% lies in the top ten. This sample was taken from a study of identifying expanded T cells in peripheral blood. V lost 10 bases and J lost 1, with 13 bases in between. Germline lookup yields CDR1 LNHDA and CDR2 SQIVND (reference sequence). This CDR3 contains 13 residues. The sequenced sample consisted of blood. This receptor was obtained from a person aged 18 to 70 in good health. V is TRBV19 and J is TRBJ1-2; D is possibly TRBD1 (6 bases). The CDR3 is CATLRGFNYGYTF. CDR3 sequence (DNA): TGTGCCACCTTGAGGGGGTTTAACTATGGCTACACCTTC.